The clone carrying this T cell receptor beta chain showed up just a few times. Antigen: not known. These data are taken from a study of identical twins. Looked up from germline, CDR1 is DFQATT and CDR2 is SNEGSKA (reference sequence). The CDR3 covers 11 residues. Trimming left V 7 bases short and J 6 bases short, with 11 bases between. Broader study findings: Alpha sequences that were out-of-frame and twin-shared showed an excess of low generation probability.

TCRdb used MiXCR to reprocess the 5' RACE reads, holding one entry per CDR3 protein. This table holds around 1.7 million distinct CDR3 sequences, less than 35% found once. Sequenced input: cord blood. The TCR originated in a newborn girl in good health. The V gene is TRBV20-1, the J gene TRBJ2-3; perhaps TRBD1 as D (5 bases). The CDR3 DNA is TGCAGTGTCAGGGTACGGGATACGCAGTATTTT. It is translated as CSVRVRDTQYF.